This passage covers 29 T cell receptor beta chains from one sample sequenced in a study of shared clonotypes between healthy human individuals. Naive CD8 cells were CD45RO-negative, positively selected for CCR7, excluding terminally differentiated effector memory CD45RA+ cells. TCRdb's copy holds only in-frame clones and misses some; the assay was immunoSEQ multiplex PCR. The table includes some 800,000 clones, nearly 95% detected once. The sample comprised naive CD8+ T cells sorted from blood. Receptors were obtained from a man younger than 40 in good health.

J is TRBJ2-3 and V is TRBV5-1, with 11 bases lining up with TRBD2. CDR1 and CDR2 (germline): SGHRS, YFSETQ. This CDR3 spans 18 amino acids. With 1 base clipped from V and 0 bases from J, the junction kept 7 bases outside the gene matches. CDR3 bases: TGCGCCAGCAGCTTGACGGGGGGGACTAGCGGCAGCACAGATACGCAGTATTTT. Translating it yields CASSLTGGTSGSTDTQYF.

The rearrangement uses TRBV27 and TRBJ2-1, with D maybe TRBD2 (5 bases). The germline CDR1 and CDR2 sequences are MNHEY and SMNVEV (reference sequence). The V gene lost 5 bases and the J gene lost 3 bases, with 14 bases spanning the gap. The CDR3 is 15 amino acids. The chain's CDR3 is CASSAGSSNYNEQFF. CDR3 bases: TGTGCCAGCAGTGCTGGGAGTTCTAACTACAATGAGCAGTTCTTC.

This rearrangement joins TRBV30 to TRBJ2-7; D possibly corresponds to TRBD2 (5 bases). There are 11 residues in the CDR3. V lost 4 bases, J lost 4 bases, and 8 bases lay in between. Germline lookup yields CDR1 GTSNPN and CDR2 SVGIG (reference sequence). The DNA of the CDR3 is TGTGCCTGGATGACTACGTACGAGCAGTACTTC. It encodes CAWMTTYEQYF.

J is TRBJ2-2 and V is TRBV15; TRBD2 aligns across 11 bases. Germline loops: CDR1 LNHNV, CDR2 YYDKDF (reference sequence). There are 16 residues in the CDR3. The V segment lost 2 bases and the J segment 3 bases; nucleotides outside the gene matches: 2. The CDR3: CATSRLAGGYTGELFF. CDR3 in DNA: TGTGCCACCAGCAGACTAGCGGGAGGTTACACCGGGGAGCTGTTTTTT.

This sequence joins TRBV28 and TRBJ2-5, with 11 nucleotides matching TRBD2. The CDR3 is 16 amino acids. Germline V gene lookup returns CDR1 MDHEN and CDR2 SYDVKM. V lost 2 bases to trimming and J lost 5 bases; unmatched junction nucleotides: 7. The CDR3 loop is CASSLDTSGSIETQYF. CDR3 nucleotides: TGTGCCAGCAGTTTAGATACTAGCGGGAGTATTGAGACCCAGTACTTC.

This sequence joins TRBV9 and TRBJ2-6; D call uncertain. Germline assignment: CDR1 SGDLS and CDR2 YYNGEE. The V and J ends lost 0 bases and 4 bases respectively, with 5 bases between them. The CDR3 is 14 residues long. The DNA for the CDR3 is TGTGCCAGCAGCGTAGACTCCGGGGCCAACGTCCTGACTTTC. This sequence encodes CASSVDSGANVLTF.

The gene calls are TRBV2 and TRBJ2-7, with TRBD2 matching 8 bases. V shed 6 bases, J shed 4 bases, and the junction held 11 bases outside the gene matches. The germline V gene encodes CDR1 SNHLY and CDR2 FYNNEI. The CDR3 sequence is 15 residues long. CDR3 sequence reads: CASRIVSGIGYEQYF. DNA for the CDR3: TGTGCCAGCAGAATAGTTAGCGGGATCGGGTACGAGCAGTACTTC.

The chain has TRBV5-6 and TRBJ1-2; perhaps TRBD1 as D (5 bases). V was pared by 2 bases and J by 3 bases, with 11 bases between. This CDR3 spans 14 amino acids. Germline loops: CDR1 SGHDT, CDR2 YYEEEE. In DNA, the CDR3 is TGTGCCAGCAGCTTTGAGGGACTTGACTATGGCTACACCTTC. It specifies CASSFEGLDYGYTF.

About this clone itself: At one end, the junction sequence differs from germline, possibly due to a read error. This CDR3 reads CASARLGLNTEAFF. The CDR3, as DNA: TGTGCCAGCGCCAGGTTGGGACTGAACACCGAAGCTTTCTTT. This chain uses TRBV7-8 with TRBJ1-1; perhaps TRBD1 as D (5 bases). This CDR3 spans 14 amino acids. CDR1 is SGHVS, CDR2 FQNEAQ, per germline.

Here the CDR3 reads CAWSWTSGSTDTQYF. Here the CDR3 DNA reads TGTGCCTGGAGCTGGACTAGCGGGAGCACAGATACGCAGTATTTT. V gene TRBV30 combines with J gene TRBJ2-3; 11 bases align to TRBD2. This CDR3 spans 15 amino acids. Trimming removed 3 bases from V and 0 bases from J; junction bases left unmatched: 2. Germline V gives CDR1 GTSNPN, CDR2 SVGIG (reference sequence). The entire variable domain, with the rest obtained from reference TRBV30 and TRBJ2-3, is as follows: SQTIHQWPATLVQPVGSPLSLECTVEGTSNPNLYWYRQAAGRGLQLLFYSVGIGQISSEVPQNLSASRPQDRQFILSSKKLLLSDSGFYLCAWSWTSGSTDTQYFGPGTRLTVL.

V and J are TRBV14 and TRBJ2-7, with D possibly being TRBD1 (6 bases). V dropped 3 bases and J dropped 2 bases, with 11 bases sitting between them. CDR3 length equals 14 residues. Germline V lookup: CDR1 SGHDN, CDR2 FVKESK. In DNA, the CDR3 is TGTGCCAGCAGCCAGCCAGACAGGACCTACGAGCAGTACTTC. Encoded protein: CASSQPDRTYEQYF.

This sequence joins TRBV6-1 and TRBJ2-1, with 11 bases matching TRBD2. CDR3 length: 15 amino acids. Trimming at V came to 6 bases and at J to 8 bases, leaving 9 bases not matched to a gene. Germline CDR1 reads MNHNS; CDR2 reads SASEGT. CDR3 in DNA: TGTGCCAGCAGGACCCTAGCGGGAGGTCGGGATGAGCAGTTCTTC. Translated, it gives CASRTLAGGRDEQFF.

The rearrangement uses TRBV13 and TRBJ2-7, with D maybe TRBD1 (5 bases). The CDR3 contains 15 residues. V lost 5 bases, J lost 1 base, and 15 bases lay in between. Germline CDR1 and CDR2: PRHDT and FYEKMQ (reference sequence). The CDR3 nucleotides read TGTGCCAGCAGCCCGAAACAGGCGGTGTCCTACGAGCAGTACTTC. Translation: CASSPKQAVSYEQYF.

The CDR3 nucleotides are TGTGCCAGCAGTTACTCCCCCGGGACAGCCTACGAGCAGTACTTC. Protein sequence: CASSYSPGTAYEQYF. The chain recombines TRBV6-5 with TRBJ2-7; 7 bases are a match to TRBD1. J was trimmed by 2 bases and V by 0 bases; bases with no gene match: 4. The CDR3 is 15 residues long. In germline, CDR1 is MNHEY, CDR2 SVGAGI.

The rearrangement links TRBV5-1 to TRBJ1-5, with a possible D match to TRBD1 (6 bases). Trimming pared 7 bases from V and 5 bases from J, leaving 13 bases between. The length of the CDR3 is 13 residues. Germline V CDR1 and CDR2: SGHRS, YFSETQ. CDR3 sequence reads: CASSTGYDQPQHF. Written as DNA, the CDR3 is TGCGCCAGCTCTACAGGGTACGATCAGCCCCAGCATTTT. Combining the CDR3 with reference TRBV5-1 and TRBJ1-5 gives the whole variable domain KAGVTQTPRYLIKTRGQQVTLSCSPISGHRSVSWYQQTPGQGLQFLFEYFSETQRNKGNFPGRFSGRQFSNSRSEMNVSTLELGDSALYLCASSTGYDQPQHFGDGTRLSIL.

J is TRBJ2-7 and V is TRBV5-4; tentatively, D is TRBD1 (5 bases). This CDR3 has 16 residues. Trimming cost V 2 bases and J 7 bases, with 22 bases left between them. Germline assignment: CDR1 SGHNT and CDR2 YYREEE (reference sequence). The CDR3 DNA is TGTGCCAGCAGCTTACTCTTGGGGCTCGCCTTGGGGGAGCAGTACTTC. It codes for CASSLLLGLALGEQYF.

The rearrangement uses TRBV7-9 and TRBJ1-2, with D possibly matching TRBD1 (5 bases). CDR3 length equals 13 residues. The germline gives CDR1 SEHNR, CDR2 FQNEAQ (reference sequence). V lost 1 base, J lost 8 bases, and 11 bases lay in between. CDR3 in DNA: TGTGCCAGCAGCTTAGATTTTACAGGAGGCTACACCTTC. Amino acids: CASSLDFTGGYTF.

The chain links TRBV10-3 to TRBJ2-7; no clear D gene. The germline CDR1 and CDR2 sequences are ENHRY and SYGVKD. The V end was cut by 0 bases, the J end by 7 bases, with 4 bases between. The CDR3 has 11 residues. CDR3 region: CAISESWEQYF. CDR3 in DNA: TGTGCCATCAGTGAGTCGTGGGAGCAGTACTTC.

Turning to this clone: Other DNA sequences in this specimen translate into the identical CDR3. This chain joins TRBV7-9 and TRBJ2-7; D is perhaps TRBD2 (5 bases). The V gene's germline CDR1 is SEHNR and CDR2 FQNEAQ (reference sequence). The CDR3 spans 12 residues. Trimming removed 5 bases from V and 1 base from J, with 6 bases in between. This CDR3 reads CASSGGSYEQYF. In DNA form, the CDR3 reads TGTGCCAGCAGCGGAGGTTCCTACGAGCAGTACTTC.

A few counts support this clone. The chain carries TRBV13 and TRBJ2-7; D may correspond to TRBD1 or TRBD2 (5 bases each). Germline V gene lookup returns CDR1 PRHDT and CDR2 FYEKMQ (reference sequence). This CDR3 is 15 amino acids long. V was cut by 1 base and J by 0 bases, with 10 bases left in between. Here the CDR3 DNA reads TGTGCCAGCAGCTTAGCGGCAGGGAGCTCCTACGAGCAGTACTTC. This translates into CASSLAAGSSYEQYF.

The CDR3 coding sequence is TGTGCCAGCAGCGAGGGCGGGACGCAATCCGGGGAGCTGTTTTTT. Protein sequence: CASSEGGTQSGELFF. The rearrangement joins TRBV9 to TRBJ2-2, with D perhaps TRBD2 (6 bases). CDR3 length: 15 amino acids. Germline CDR1 and CDR2: SGDLS and YYNGEE. Trimming left V 3 bases short and J 6 bases short, with 15 bases between.

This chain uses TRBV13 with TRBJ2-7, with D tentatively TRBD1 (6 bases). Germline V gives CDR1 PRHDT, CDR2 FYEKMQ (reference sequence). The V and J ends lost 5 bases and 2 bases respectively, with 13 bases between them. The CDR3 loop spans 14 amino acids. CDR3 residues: CASSDRDKTYEQYF. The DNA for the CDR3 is TGTGCCAGCAGCGACCGGGACAAAACCTACGAGCAGTACTTC.

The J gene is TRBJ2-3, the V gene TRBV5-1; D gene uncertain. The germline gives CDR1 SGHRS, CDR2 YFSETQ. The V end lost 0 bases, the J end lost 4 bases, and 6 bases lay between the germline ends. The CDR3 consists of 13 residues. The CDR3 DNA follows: TGCGCCAGCAGCTTGGACAGAGCAGATACGCAGTATTTT. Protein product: CASSLDRADTQYF.

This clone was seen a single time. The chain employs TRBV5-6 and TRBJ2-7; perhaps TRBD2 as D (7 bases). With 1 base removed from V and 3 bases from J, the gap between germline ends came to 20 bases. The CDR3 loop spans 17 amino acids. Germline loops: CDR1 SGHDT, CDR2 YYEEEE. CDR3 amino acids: CASSLTPGGADFYEQYF. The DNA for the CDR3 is TGTGCCAGCAGCTTGACCCCTGGGGGGGCGGACTTCTACGAGCAGTACTTC.

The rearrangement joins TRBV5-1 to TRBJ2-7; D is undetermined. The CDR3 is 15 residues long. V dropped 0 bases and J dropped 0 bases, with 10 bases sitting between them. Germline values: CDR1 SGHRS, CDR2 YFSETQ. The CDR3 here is CASSLVGQFSYEQYF. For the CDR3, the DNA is TGCGCCAGCAGCTTGGTAGGTCAGTTCTCCTACGAGCAGTACTTC.

CDR3 sequence (DNA): TGTGCCAGCTTCCAGACTAGCGGGGCCTACAATGAGCAGTTCTTC. Translation gives CASFQTSGAYNEQFF. The chain joins TRBV7-9 to TRBJ2-1; 11 nucleotides agree with TRBD2. There are 15 residues in the CDR3. Germline V gene data show CDR1 as SEHNR and CDR2 as FQNEAQ (reference sequence). The V and J ends lost 8 bases and 2 bases, in that order; junction bases with no gene match: 5. Full variable domain (outside the CDR3, taken from reference TRBV7-9 and TRBJ2-1): DTGVSQNPRHKITKRGQNVTFRCDPISEHNRLYWYRQTLGQGPEFLTYFQNEAQLEKSRLLSDRFSAERPKGSFSTLEIQRTEQGDSAMYLCASFQTSGAYNEQFFGPGTRLTVL.

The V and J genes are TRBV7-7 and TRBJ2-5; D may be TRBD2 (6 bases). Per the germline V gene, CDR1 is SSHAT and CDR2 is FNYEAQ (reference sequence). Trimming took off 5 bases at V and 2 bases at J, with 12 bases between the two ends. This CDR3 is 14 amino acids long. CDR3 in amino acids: CASSAGLTQETQYF. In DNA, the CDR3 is TGTGCCAGCAGCGCGGGACTGACACAAGAGACCCAGTACTTC.

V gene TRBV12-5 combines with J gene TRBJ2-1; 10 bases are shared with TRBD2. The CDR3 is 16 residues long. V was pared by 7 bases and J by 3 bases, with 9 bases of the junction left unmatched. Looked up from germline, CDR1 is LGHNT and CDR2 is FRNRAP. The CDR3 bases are TGTGCTAGTGCCGGGGCCCTAGCGGGAGACTACAATGAGCAGTTCTTC. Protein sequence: CASAGALAGDYNEQFF.

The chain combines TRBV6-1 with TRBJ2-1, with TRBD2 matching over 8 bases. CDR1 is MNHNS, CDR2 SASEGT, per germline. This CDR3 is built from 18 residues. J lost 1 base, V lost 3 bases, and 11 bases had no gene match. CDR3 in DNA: TGTGCCAGCAGTGATTGGGCGGGAGGACCATCTTCCTACAATGAGCAGTTCTTC. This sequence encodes CASSDWAGGPSSYNEQFF.